This TCR beta chain appears in the sequencing data of a study of cytomegalovirus exposure and HLA in healthy donors (dated by TCRdb to about 2017). Notes on the research overall: An earlier analysis of more than 550 of the donors reported approximately 280 Gb of sequence data and 117 million unique TCR beta sequences obtained from about 179 million T cells. An early release that covered roughly 600 HLA-typed donors contained approximately 320 gigabases of sequencing data and 80 million or so unique TCR sequences. Among the roughly 400 genotyped donors, more than 70% belonged to the genetic ancestry cluster associated with self-reported Caucasian donors. The study aimed to test whether signatures of past pathogen exposure could be identified by cataloging public T cell receptors. The study profiled the T cell repertoires of under 850 subjects by immunosequencing and related them to cytomegalovirus serostatus. A separate validation cohort of 100 to 150 different subjects was used in addition to the approximately 700-subject first cohort. To predict cytomegalovirus infection status, the study brought together high-throughput TCR immunosequencing, statistical association of individual TCRs with disease status, and machine learning. To study patterns of TCR occurrence, a later analysis re-analyzed previously published TCR beta repertoires from several hundred donors and added high-resolution HLA genotyping. The later analysis used no new phenotypic data to find candidate immune exposures, relying instead on TCR beta sequences and their occurrence across donors. An earlier analysis of 450 to 750 of the donors used high-throughput TCR beta sequencing to judge whether each TCR beta V gene segment behaved as functional or pseudogenic. Donor age, sex, ethnicity and CMV serostatus were compiled alongside the repertoire data. Genome-wide SNP genotypes for about three fifths of the roughly 670 donors were used in a later genetic analysis, which treated that subset as a discovery cohort. Every discovery cohort repertoire had been produced on one sequencing platform. HLA typing included class I and class II loci at four-digit resolution. The number of typed donors differed by locus: roughly 629-630 for A, B, C, DRB1 and DQB1; 500 to 550 for DQA1; roughly 600 for DPA1; and some 470 for DPB1. Roughly 5 DR-DQ haplotypes were handled as single units for association and clustering, since linkage in the cohort was strong. Across 300 to 500 genotyped donors of the cohort, an average of approximately 200,000 unique TCR beta nucleotide sequences per donor were sequenced, and roughly 20% of those sequences were non-productive. Study-level results and caveats: A later genetic analysis reported fewer N-insertions in productive TCRs among donors in an Asian-associated ancestry cluster than the approximately 670-donor mean. The study gave a list of 150 to 200 TCR beta chains associated with cytomegalovirus. CMV serostatus was the only immune exposure information available for the cohort. Across donors, most TCR sequences were observed very rarely, whereas some public TCRs were present in many individuals. A further reported finding was that TCR beta sequences accurately predicted the HLA-A and HLA-B alleles for most subjects in the first cohort. The classifier was reported to diagnose cytomegalovirus status with high specificity and sensitivity in both the original cohort and the validation cohort. According to the authors, the approach could potentially be generalized to other disease states and immunological phenotypes. In an earlier analysis of more than 500 of the donors, most TCR beta V segments appeared in productive rearrangements about 90% or about 30% of the time, broadly matching IMGT annotations. A later analysis associated approximately 17,000 TCR beta sequences with specific HLA alleles at a false discovery rate of 0.05. In a later analysis, HLA-associated TCR beta chains showed more clonal expansion and lower generation probabilities than non-associated chains that were equally common. Most CMV-associated TCR beta chains appeared to be HLA-restricted in a later analysis, and the HLA associations seemed to be driven largely by CMV exposure. In a later genetic analysis, a missense DCLRE1C variant was associated with V-gene and J-gene trimming of TCR beta chains, and the association was replicated in an independent cohort. Linkage disequilibrium might explain the correlated functional status among segregating V segments, but an unknown experimental factor could not be ruled out. According to a later analysis, parvovirus B19, influenza, CMV and Epstein-Barr virus appeared linked to several top co-occurrence clusters. Sequencing depth was assumed to be roughly uniform across donors in the presence/absence analyses, though that assumption may not hold. The 87-base-pair reads could not distinguish some IMGT-functional V segments, including TRBV6-2 and TRBV6-3, so those segments were excluded. Because some donors lacked HLA typing at each locus, the association tests relied only on the typed subset. In a later analysis, the rate of TCR association differed among HLA loci, with DRB1 alleles having the most associated TCRs and HLA-C alleles having the fewest. In this cohort, only TCR beta chains were sequenced, and detectable features were limited by the absence of alpha or paired-chain data. A few of the identified cytomegalovirus-associated TCR beta chains were confirmed in vitro to be specific for cytomegalovirus antigens. Assigning TCR associations to individual alleles was difficult when HLA alleles, especially DR and DQ, strongly co-occurred. A cluster of highly shared sequence variants was judged likely to be a technical artifact of the sequencing pipeline. Because counts were too low, about 17 rarely observed V segments, including chromosome 9 orphons, were excluded from the earlier analysis of 587 of the donors.

Turning to this clone: Its antigen is still unknown.

The V end gives up 0 bases and the J end 4 bases, leaving 3 bases in the junction not matched to a gene. Including the terminal cysteine and phenylalanine, the CDR3 comprises 15 residues. Only CDR3 DNA remains: 45 bases, in frame from the first base. The germline V gene sets CDR1 to SGHVS and CDR2 to FQNEAQ. The cohort was made up of approximately 670 healthy bone marrow donors. Cohort members were all nominally healthy when sampled, although unrecorded immune exposures were likely present. The donor tested CMV seropositive and was one of the 289 seropositive cohort members. Each donor provided a peripheral blood sample, and peripheral blood mononuclear cells were used for TCR beta sequencing. Genomic DNA extraction from the blood cell samples was performed with the Qiagen DNeasy Blood Extraction Kit. To prepare the library, the immunoSEQ multiplex PCR assay was applied. For the multiplex PCR, a mixture combining 60 forward primers for TCR Vbeta segments and 13 reverse primers for TCR Jbeta segments was used. A multiplex PCR assay on genomic DNA amplified the CDR3 region of rearranged TCR beta genes. The Illumina HiSeq System was used to sequence the amplified TCR beta libraries as 87-base-pair reads. The study's own analysis went as follows. A later analysis tallied approximately 87 million unique TCR beta chains across the approximately 670 repertoires, and around 10 million of those chains were shared by two or more donors. Raw reads were error-corrected and collapsed into unique sequences with a nearest-neighbor algorithm that merged closely related sequences to remove PCR and sequencing errors. CDR3 sequences were aligned to IMGT reference sequences to assign V, D and J gene segments. For a sequence to be retained, at least a six-nucleotide match to both a V gene segment and a J gene segment was required. Rearrangements were classified as productive when the CDR3 lacked stop codons and remained in frame with V and J, and all other rearrangements were classified as non-productive. Following IMGT convention, CDR3 was defined as the stretch from the second conserved V-encoded cysteine up to the conserved J-encoded phenylalanine. The earlier analysis of some 600 of the donors excluded sequences that lacked an unambiguous match to a single V gene segment. In an earlier analysis of about 590 of the donors, a V segment was called functional when productive rearrangements were above 56.7%, and segregating when the standard deviation between donors exceeded 5%. To diagnose cytomegalovirus status from the catalog of TCR beta chain sequences, a statistical classification framework was built. V and J gene assignment, in a later analysis, came from comparing TCR nucleotide sequences with IMGT/GENE-DB human TR gene sequences. The TCRdist pipeline was used in a later analysis to assign CDR3 sequences and most-parsimonious VDJ recombination scenarios. A later analysis defined each TCR beta chain by its CDR3 amino acid sequence plus V-gene family, and excluded reads lacking a unique V-gene family. As a way to deal with suspected cross-contamination and a sequencing artifact, a later analysis dropped 592 nucleotide sequences that were highly shared and had low generation probability. For each public chain, a later analysis derived a clonal expansion index from normalized ranks of inferred template counts within each repertoire. A later analysis computed generation probabilities with a VDJ recombination model fitted to out-of-frame rearrangements, and checked the results against IGoR. Hypergeometric tests were used in a later analysis to score TCR-TCR, TCR-HLA and TCR-CMV co-occurrence, with a repertoire-size bias correction applied to the TCR pairs. In a later analysis, false discovery rates were estimated by permuting HLA or CMV assignments 20 times. In a later analysis, co-occurring TCRs were grouped using DBSCAN, and TCRdist sequence similarity was added for clustering within HLA-allele-positive subsets. Co-occurrence clustering excluded repertoires with fewer than 30,000 or more than 120,000 public chains, plus five with anomalous nucleotide sharing. The source is immuneACCESS, and TCRdb retained only in-frame sequences with V and J called. Part of the clones is not carried over; for the studies checked, unresolved V genes explain less than half of this, and the remainder is unexplained. V and J calls and clone size are given by that table; D and trimming were obtained from the DNA. The sample table holds about 25,000 clones. Roughly 18% of the sample is taken by the ten largest.

The chain uses TRBV7-8 and TRBJ2-7, with 10 bases in between that match TRBD1. The sequence was collected from a male donor in good health and CMV-seropositive. The material sequenced was PBMCs. CDR3 protein: CASSLAWTGGYEQYF. The nucleotide sequence reads TGTGCCAGCAGCTTAGCGTGGACAGGGGGATACGAGCAGTACTTC. Here the CDR3 is joined to the reference TRBV7-8 and TRBJ2-7 genes, and the full variable domain is: GAGVSQSPRYKVAKRGQDVALRCDPISGHVSLFWYQQALGQGPEFLTYFQNEAQLDKSGLPSDRFFAERPEGSVSTLKIQRTQQEDSAVYLCASSLAWTGGYEQYFGPGTRLTVT.